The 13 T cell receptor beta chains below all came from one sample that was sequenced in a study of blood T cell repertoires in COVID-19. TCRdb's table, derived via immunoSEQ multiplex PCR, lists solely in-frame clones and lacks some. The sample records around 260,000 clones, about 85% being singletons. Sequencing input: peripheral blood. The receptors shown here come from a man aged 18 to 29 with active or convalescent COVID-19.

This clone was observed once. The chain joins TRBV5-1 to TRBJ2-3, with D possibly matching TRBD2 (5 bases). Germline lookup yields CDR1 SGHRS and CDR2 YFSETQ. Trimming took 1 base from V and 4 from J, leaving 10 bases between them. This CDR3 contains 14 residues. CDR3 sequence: CASSLIPGADTQYF. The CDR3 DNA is TGCGCCAGCAGCTTGATCCCCGGGGCAGATACGCAGTATTTT.

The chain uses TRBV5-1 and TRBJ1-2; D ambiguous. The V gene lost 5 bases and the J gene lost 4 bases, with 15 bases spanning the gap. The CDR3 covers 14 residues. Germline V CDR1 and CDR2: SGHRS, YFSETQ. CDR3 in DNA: TGCGCCAGCAGGCCGAGTACCGACTCCTATGGCTACACCTTC. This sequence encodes CASRPSTDSYGYTF.

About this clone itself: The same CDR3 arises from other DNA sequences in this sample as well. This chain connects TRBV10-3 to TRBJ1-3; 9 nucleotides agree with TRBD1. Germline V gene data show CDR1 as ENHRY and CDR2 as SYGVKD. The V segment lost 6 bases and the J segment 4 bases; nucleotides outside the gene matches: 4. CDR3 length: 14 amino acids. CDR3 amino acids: CAISPGTGGNTIYF. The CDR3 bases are TGTGCCATCAGCCCCGGGACAGGGGGAAACACCATATATTTT.

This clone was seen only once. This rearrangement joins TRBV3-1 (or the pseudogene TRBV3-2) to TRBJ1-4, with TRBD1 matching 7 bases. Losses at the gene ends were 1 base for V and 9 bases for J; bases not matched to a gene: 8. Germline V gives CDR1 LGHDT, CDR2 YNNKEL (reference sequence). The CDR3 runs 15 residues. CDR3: CASSQGGQVRKKLFF. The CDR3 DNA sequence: TGTGCCAGCAGCCAAGGAGGACAGGTTCGGAAAAAACTGTTTTTT.

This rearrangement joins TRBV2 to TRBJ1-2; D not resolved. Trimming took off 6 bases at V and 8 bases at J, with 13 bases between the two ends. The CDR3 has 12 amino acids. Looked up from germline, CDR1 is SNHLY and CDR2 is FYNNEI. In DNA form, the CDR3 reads TGTGCCAGCAGGGCCCCCGGGGTCGGCTACACCTTC. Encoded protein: CASRAPGVGYTF.

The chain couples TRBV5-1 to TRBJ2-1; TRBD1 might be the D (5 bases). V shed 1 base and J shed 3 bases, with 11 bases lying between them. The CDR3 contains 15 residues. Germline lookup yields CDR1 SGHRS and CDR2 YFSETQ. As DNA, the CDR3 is TGCGCCAGCAGCTTGCAAGGGGAAATCTACAATGAGCAGTTCTTC. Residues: CASSLQGEIYNEQFF.

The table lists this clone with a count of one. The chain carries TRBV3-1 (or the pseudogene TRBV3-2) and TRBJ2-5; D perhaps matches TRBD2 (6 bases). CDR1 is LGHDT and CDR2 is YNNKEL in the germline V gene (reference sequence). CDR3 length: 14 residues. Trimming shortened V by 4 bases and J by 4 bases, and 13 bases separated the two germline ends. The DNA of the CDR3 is TGTGCCAGCAGCCTACTAGGAGGGGTAGAGACCCAGTACTTC. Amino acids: CASSLLGGVETQYF.

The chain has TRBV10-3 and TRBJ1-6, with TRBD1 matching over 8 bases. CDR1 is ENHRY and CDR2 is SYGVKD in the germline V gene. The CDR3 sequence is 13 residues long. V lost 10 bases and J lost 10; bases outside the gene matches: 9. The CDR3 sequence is CATSDRAGSPLHF. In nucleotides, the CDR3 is TGTGCCACCTCGGACAGGGCAGGGTCACCCCTCCACTTT.

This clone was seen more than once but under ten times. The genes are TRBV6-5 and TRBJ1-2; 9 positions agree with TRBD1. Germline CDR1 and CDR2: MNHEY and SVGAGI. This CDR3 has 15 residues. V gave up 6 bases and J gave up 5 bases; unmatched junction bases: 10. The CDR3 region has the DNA TGTGCCAGCAGAGTGGACAGGGGCCCCTCATATGGCTACACCTTC. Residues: CASRVDRGPSYGYTF.

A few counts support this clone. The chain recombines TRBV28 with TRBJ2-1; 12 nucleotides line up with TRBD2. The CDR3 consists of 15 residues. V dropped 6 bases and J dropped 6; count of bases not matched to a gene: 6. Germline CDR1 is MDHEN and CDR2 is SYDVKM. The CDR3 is CASRSLAGGSNEQFF. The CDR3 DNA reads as TGTGCCAGCAGATCCCTAGCGGGGGGGAGCAATGAGCAGTTCTTC.

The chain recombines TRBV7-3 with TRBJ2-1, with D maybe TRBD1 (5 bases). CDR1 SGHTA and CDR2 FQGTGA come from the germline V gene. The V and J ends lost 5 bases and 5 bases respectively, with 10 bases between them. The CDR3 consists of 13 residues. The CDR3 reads CASSPDRNNEQFF. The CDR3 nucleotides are TGTGCCAGCAGCCCCGACAGAAACAATGAGCAGTTCTTC.

The DNA of the CDR3 is TGTGCCAGCTCACCACCAGGGACACTCTCCTACGAGCAGTACTTC. It codes for CASSPPGTLSYEQYF. The chain links TRBV18 to TRBJ2-7; possible D gene TRBD1, 6 bases. The CDR3 extends over 15 amino acids. V lost 0 bases to trimming and J lost 0 bases, with 9 bases between them. The V gene's germline CDR1 is KGHSH and CDR2 LQKENI. Together with reference TRBV18 and TRBJ2-7, the CDR3 gives the full variable domain: NAGVMQNPRHLVRRRGQEARLRCSPMKGHSHVYWYRQLPEEGLKFMVYLQKENIIDESGMPKERFSAEFPKEGPSILRIQQVVRGDSAAYFCASSPPGTLSYEQYFGPGTRLTVT.

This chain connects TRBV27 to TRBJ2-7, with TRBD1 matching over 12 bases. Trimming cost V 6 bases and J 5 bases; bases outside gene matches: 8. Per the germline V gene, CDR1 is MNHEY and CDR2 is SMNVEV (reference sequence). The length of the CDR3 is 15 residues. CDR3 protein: CASSPRDRGRNEQYF. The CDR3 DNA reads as TGTGCCAGCAGCCCCCGGGACAGGGGGCGGAACGAGCAGTACTTC.